The rows below give T cell receptor beta chains drawn from one sample of a study of long-term antiretroviral therapy in people with HIV. Method: immunoSEQ multiplex PCR; TCRdb's copy keeps in-frame clones and lacks some. There are 20,000 to 25,000 clones in the sample; approximately 76% occur only once, and approximately 11% lies in the top ten. Source: unsorted PBMCs, taken 1.1 years before starting antiretroviral therapy. Source of these receptors: a woman in her thirties or forties with HIV. Each CDR3 is given without its conserved first and last residue.

>TRBJ2-7|TRBV2
ASRPGLAMPYEQY
>TRBJ2-3|TRBV19
ASSWGATDTQY
>TRBJ2-5|TRBV9
ASSVDLAGNQETQY
>TRBJ1-5|TRBV18
ASSPLQTNQPQH
>TRBJ2-6|TRBV25-1
ASNRDSDRAGANVLT
>TRBJ2-1|TRBV7-9
ASSSWQGPYNEQF
>TRBJ1-1|TRBV5-1
ASSNELNTEAF
>TRBJ2-7|TRBV6-5
ASSQTGTGGYEQY
>TRBJ1-4|TRBV5-1
ASSSDGAGNEKLF
>TRBJ1-1|TRBV5-1
ASSWGPGGTEAF
>TRBJ2-2|TRBV29-1
SVEEGARTGELF
>TRBJ1-1|TRBV5-4
ASSSGGVEAF
>TRBJ1-2|TRBV7-2
ASSLDLTVYGYT
>TRBJ2-2|TRBV29-1
SRRGVEGGTGELF
>TRBJ2-5|TRBV5-1
ASSLEVRQETQY
>TRBJ1-1|TRBV30
AWKFLGRDTEAF
>TRBJ1-2|TRBV5-4
ASSLDRGRVGYT
>TRBJ2-5|TRBV18
ASSLTRGGLAGVVRPQETQY
>TRBJ1-3|TRBV28
ASNPALPGNTIY
>TRBJ2-2|TRBV5-4
ASSFPGAQNTGELF
>TRBJ1-2|TRBV7-9
ASSSYIIGGQSYT
>TRBJ2-2|TRBV6-6
ASSPGQDAGELF
>TRBJ1-6|TRBV5-4
ASGPDGIQGPSSYNSPLH
>TRBJ2-5|TRBV6-1
ASTKGSRYQETQY
>TRBJ2-2|TRBV9
ASSPAGGGGGELF
>TRBJ2-1|TRBV5-1
ASSTGLAGGQNEQF
>TRBJ1-2|TRBV7-9
ASSLRFGQDNGYT
>TRBJ2-3|TRBV11-2
ASSLDLIERGERDTQY
>TRBJ1-4|TRBV9
ASSVGVGYFEKLF
>TRBJ1-2|TRBV7-2
ASSLVGQDYGYT
>TRBJ2-5|TRBV4-1
ASSQAQGQETQY
>TRBJ1-1|TRBV7-2
ASSFGENTEAF
>TRBJ2-7|TRBV19
ASRPGQGVNEQY
>TRBJ2-3|TRBV9
ASSADGNTQY
>TRBJ2-7|TRBV15
ATSRGTEPEQY
>TRBJ2-3|TRBV10-1
ASSAYTSGDYTDTQY
>TRBJ1-1|TRBV4-2
ASSQDQGGDTEAF
>TRBJ1-6|TRBV19
ASSIARAGSPLH
>TRBJ2-3|TRBV5-1
ASSDNRGADTQY
>TRBJ2-2|TRBV25-1
ATRDGSSSGELF
>TRBJ1-2|TRBV7-2
ASSSNYQTPNYGYT
>TRBJ2-7|TRBV4-2
ASTLEYPGGSFNEQY
>TRBJ2-5|TRBV5-1
ASSLGSGETQY
>TRBJ1-4|TRBV27
ASSPVFGGVEKLF
>TRBJ2-5|TRBV5-1
ASSLVGSREETQY
>TRBJ2-3|TRBV10-3
ASSGEIAGADTQY
>TRBJ1-2|TRBV4-2
ASSQDQSVGWDYGYT
>TRBJ2-7|TRBV2
ASSEPGLAVYEQY
>TRBJ1-1|TRBV11-3
ASSLAYGGTEAF
>TRBJ2-7|TRBV11-2
ASSLGGGLLGYEQY
>TRBJ2-3|TRBV18
ASSPKQGAADTQY
>TRBJ2-1|TRBV5-1
ASSLAGTSGPNEQF
>TRBJ2-7|TRBV5-1
ASSSDFLDPSKDVSHEQY